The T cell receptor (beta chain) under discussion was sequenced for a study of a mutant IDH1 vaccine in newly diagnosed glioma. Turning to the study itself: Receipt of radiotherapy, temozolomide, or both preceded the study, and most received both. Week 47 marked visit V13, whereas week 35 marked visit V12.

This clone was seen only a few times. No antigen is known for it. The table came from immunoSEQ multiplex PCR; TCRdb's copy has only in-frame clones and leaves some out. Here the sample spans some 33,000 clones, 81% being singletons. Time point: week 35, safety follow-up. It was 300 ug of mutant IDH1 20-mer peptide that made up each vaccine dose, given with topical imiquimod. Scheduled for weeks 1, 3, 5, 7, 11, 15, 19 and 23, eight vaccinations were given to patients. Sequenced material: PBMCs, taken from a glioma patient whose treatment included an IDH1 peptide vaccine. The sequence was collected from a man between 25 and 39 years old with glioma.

The CDR3, as DNA: TGTGCCAGCAGTGAAGGGGCAGGGGGTCAGCCCCAGCATTTT. Protein product: CASSEGAGGQPQHF. The chain links TRBV6-1 to TRBJ1-5; 7 bases map to TRBD1. J was trimmed by 6 bases and V by 1 base; bases with no gene match: 3. This CDR3 is built from 14 residues. Looked up from germline, CDR1 is MNHNS and CDR2 is SASEGT.